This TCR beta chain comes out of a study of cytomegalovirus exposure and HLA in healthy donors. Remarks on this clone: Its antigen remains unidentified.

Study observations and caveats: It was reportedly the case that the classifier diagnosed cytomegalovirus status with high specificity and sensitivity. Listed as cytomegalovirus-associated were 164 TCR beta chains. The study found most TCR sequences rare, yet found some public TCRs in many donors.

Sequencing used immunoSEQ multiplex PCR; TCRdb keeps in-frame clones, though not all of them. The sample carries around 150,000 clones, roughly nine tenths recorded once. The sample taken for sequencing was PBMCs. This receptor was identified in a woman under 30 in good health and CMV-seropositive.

The CDR3 DNA is TGTGCCAGCAGCCATAGCGGGAGGAGTACCGGGGAGCTGTTTTTT. It yields the protein CASSHSGRSTGELFF. The rearrangement joins TRBV6-5 to TRBJ2-2; 10 positions agree with TRBD2. Germline CDR1 reads MNHEY; CDR2 reads SVGAGI. This CDR3 region has 15 residues. Losses at the gene ends were 6 bases for V and 5 bases for J; bases not matched to a gene: 6.